These T cell receptor beta chains were read from a single sample in a study of cytomegalovirus exposure and HLA in healthy donors. Profiling relied on immunoSEQ multiplex PCR, and the TCRdb table lists in-frame clones only, not all of them. The sample holds some 150,000 clones, over 70% seen once. Sequenced sample: PBMCs. These receptors came from a woman aged 40 to 50 in good health and CMV-seropositive. Both conserved end residues are part of each CDR3. D genes are given only for firm matches. Where a row states a size, it is once, few, many or the class of an expanded clone; other rows omit it.

TRBJ2-7 | once | NA | TRBV12-1 | CASSIEGAEPNEQYF | TGTGCCAGCAGCATAGAAGGGGCAGAGCCGAACGAGCAGTACTTC
TRBJ1-2 | NA | TRBD1 | TRBV28 | CASSFPRQGGYGYTF | TGTGCCAGCAGTTTCCCACGACAGGGTGGCTATGGCTACACCTTC
TRBJ2-1 | NA | NA | TRBV7-2 | CASSLFSEQFF | TGTGCCAGCAGCTTATTTAGTGAGCAGTTCTTC
TRBJ2-3 | NA | TRBD2 | TRBV5-1 | CASSLEVAGGTDTQYF | TGCGCCAGCAGCTTGGAGGTAGCGGGGGGCACAGATACGCAGTATTTT
TRBJ2-1 | few | NA | TRBV6-1 | CASSRTDTNNEQFF | TGTGCCAGCAGCCGGACGGACACCAACAATGAGCAGTTCTTC
TRBJ1-1 | few | NA | TRBV6-5 | CASSYFSVFLNTEAFF | TGTGCCAGCAGTTACTTTAGCGTCTTCTTGAACACTGAAGCTTTCTTT
TRBJ2-3 | NA | NA | TRBV6-1 | CAVVGRIDTQYF | TGTGCCGTGGTGGGGAGGATAGATACGCAGTATTTT
TRBJ2-7 | NA | TRBD2 | TRBV5-1 | CASSSSGPYEQYF | TGCGCCAGCAGTAGTAGCGGGCCCTACGAGCAGTACTTC
TRBJ1-1 | few | TRBD1 | TRBV2 | CASSPNGQGGEAFF | TGTGCCAGCAGCCCCAACGGTCAGGGGGGCGAAGCTTTCTTT
TRBJ1-6 | NA | NA | TRBV19 | CASSNPINSPLHF | TGTGCCAGTAGTAACCCTATTAATTCACCCCTCCACTTT
TRBJ1-2 | NA | NA | TRBV5-4 | CASSLPDGDLYGYTF | TGTGCCAGCAGCTTGCCAGACGGAGACCTCTATGGCTACACCTTC
TRBJ2-2 | NA | NA | TRBV18 | CASSKSSGISGPGELFF | TGTGCCAGCTCAAAATCATCGGGAATCTCGGGTCCCGGGGAGCTGTTTTTT
TRBJ1-1 | few | NA | TRBV19 | CASIANPRGGGVRTEAFF | TGTGCCAGTATCGCAAACCCCCGGGGGGGAGGGGTAAGAACTGAAGCTTTCTTT
TRBJ1-4 | once | TRBD1 | TRBV28 | CASSSTGGGNEKLFF | TGTGCCAGCAGTTCAACAGGGGGCGGTAATGAAAAACTGTTTTTT
TRBJ2-5 | NA | NA | TRBV6-1 | CASSEGTVQETQYF | TGTGCCAGCAGTGAAGGAACAGTCCAAGAGACCCAGTACTTC
TRBJ2-5 | NA | NA | TRBV4-1 | CASSQDVLLGGVYF | TGCGCCAGCAGCCAAGACGTTTTATTAGGCGGGGTGTACTTC
TRBJ1-4 | once | NA | TRBV6-1 | CASRGLRANEKLFF | TGTGCCAGCAGGGGGCTACGGGCTAATGAAAAACTGTTTTTT
TRBJ2-7 | NA | TRBD1 | TRBV6-6 | CASGGQGAYEQYF | TGTGCCAGCGGCGGACAGGGTGCCTACGAGCAGTACTTC
TRBJ1-2 | NA | TRBD1 | TRBV5-6 | CASSITPGQVCGYTF | TGTGCCAGCAGCATAACCCCGGGACAGGTCTGTGGCTACACCTTC
TRBJ2-3 | NA | TRBD1 | TRBV23-1 | CASSPWGQGAAIGDTQYF | TGCGCCAGCAGTCCATGGGGACAGGGGGCAGCGATAGGAGATACGCAGTATTTT
TRBJ1-1 | NA | TRBD1 | TRBV18 | CASSSLPMTGGTEAFF | TGTGCCAGCTCATCACTCCCCATGACAGGGGGCACTGAAGCTTTCTTT
TRBJ2-5 | NA | TRBD2 | TRBV11-2 | CASSVDHSGGPETQYF | TGTGCCAGCAGCGTAGATCATTCGGGGGGTCCAGAGACCCAGTACTTC
TRBJ2-7 | once | TRBD1 | TRBV6-5 | CASSYWHRGSEQYF | TGTGCCAGCAGTTACTGGCACAGGGGAAGCGAGCAGTACTTC
TRBJ2-7 | NA | NA | TRBV6-5 | CASSRTETYEQYF | TGTGCCAGCAGTAGGACAGAAACCTACGAGCAGTACTTC
TRBJ2-5 | few | TRBD1 | TRBV7-3 | CASSLMCRDRGHGTQYF | TGTGCCAGCAGCTTAATGTGTCGGGACAGGGGGCACGGGACCCAGTACTTC
TRBJ1-1 | NA | NA | TRBV10-3 | CAISSPGATEAFF | TGTGCCATCAGTTCGCCGGGAGCCACTGAAGCTTTCTTT
TRBJ2-1 | NA | TRBD1 | TRBV7-3 | CASSLLGGAYNEQFF | TGTGCCAGCAGCTTACTAGGGGGCGCGTACAATGAGCAGTTCTTC
TRBJ2-1 | few | TRBD1 | TRBV6-5 | CASSLGQGYDNEQFF | TGTGCCAGCAGTTTAGGACAGGGGTATGACAATGAGCAGTTCTTC
TRBJ1-2 | few | NA | TRBV6-5 | CASSYSKGDGYTF | TGTGCCAGCAGTTACTCGAAGGGGGATGGCTACACCTTC
TRBJ2-2 | NA | TRBD2 | TRBV10-3 | CATRLAGTNTGELFF | TGTGCCACCCGACTAGCGGGGACAAACACCGGGGAGCTGTTTTTT
TRBJ2-3 | few | NA | TRBV7-9 | CASSTKGWGSDTQYF | TGTGCCAGCAGCACAAAGGGGTGGGGTTCAGATACGCAGTATTTT
TRBJ2-6 | few | NA | TRBV29-1 | CSVGISGANVLTF | TGCAGCGTTGGTATCTCTGGGGCCAACGTCCTGACTTTC
TRBJ1-5 | NA | NA | TRBV7-2 | CASSLVTGQPQHF | TGTGCCAGCAGCTTAGTGACAGGTCAGCCCCAGCATTTT
TRBJ1-4 | NA | TRBD1 | TRBV5-6 | CASSLRGTGNIEKLFF | TGTGCCAGCAGCCTGCGGGGGACAGGGAATATTGAAAAACTGTTTTTT
TRBJ1-6 | NA | NA | TRBV10-3 | CAISDPRTAELLHF | TGTGCCATCAGTGACCCAAGGACAGCCGAATTGCTCCACTTT
TRBJ1-2 | NA | NA | TRBV6-1 | CASSRQALSYTF | TGTGCCAGCAGTCGACAGGCCCTGAGCTACACCTTC
TRBJ2-7 | NA | TRBD2 | TRBV7-9 | CASSFSGGIYEQYF | TGTGCCAGCAGCTTTTCCGGGGGGATCTACGAGCAGTACTTC
TRBJ2-3 | few | NA | TRBV27 | CASRMGADTQYF | TGTGCCAGCAGGATGGGAGCAGATACGCAGTATTTT
TRBJ2-7 | NA | TRBD1 | TRBV6-6 | CASSARDRGYEQYF | TGTGCCAGCAGTGCCCGGGACAGGGGTTACGAGCAGTACTTC
TRBJ2-5 | NA | TRBD1 | TRBV5-1 | CASSFTGGIGQETQYF | TGCGCCAGCAGCTTTACAGGGGGGATTGGACAAGAGACCCAGTACTTC
TRBJ1-4 | once | TRBD1 | TRBV2 | CASREGDSLNEKLFF | TGTGCCAGCAGAGAGGGGGACAGCCTTAATGAAAAACTGTTTTTT
TRBJ1-1 | NA | NA | TRBV5-4 | CASRSTQGGDTEAFF | TGTGCCAGCAGATCCACACAGGGAGGGGACACTGAAGCTTTCTTT
TRBJ2-5 | NA | NA | TRBV7-6 | CAIGGQETQYF | TGTGCCATTGGGGGGCAAGAGACCCAGTACTTC
TRBJ2-5 | NA | NA | TRBV15 | CATSPLTGQETQYF | TGTGCCACCAGCCCCCTGACGGGGCAAGAGACCCAGTACTTC
TRBJ1-5 | NA | NA | TRBV19 | CASSSTGTRSNQPQHF | TGTGCCAGTAGTTCAACCGGGACACGTAGCAATCAGCCCCAGCATTTT
TRBJ1-2 | NA | NA | TRBV30 | CAWSVAASYGYTF | TGTGCCTGGAGTGTAGCAGCGTCCTATGGCTACACCTTC
TRBJ1-2 | few | NA | TRBV2 | CASSESRVYGYTF | TGTGCCAGCAGTGAATCCCGAGTCTATGGCTACACCTTC
TRBJ1-2 | NA | TRBD1 | TRBV5-4 | CASSPQGANGYTF | TGTGCCAGCAGTCCGCAGGGGGCTAATGGCTACACCTTC
TRBJ2-3 | NA | TRBD1 | TRBV19 | CASSIEAYRGADTQYF | TGTGCCAGTAGTATAGAAGCCTACAGGGGCGCAGATACGCAGTATTTT
TRBJ2-3 | NA | TRBD2 | TRBV7-2 | CASSIVGGLSTDTQYF | TGTGCCAGCAGTATAGTGGGGGGGTTAAGCACAGATACGCAGTATTTT
TRBJ2-7 | NA | TRBD1 | TRBV5-1 | CASSSGTADYEQYF | TGCGCCAGCAGCTCCGGGACAGCAGACTACGAGCAGTACTTC